A selection of T cell receptor beta chains follows, all from one sample in a study of blood T cell repertoires in COVID-19. Method: immunoSEQ multiplex PCR; TCRdb's copy keeps in-frame clones and lacks some. The table has over 100,000 clones, approximately 88% seen once; the top ten hold 26%. Sequenced input: peripheral blood. These receptors were collected from a man between 60 and 75 years old with acute or convalescent COVID-19. Both conserved end residues are part of each CDR3. A D gene is named only where the DNA matches it firmly. Not every row has a clone size; where given, it reads once, few, many or a size class.

cdr3_length: 17; j_call: TRBJ1-5; clone_size: once; v_call: TRBV19; d_call: TRBD1; cdr3_nt: TGTGCCAGTAGTAGGCGGACCGGGACAGTCGATAATCAGCCCCAGCATTTT; cdr3_aa: CASSRRTGTVDNQPQHF
cdr3_length: 15; j_call: TRBJ2-3; clone_size: NA; v_call: TRBV5-1; d_call: NA; cdr3_nt: TGCGCCAGCAGCGTTGCAGGGTCCTCGAGCGATACGCAGTATTTT; cdr3_aa: CASSVAGSSSDTQYF
cdr3_length: 13; j_call: TRBJ2-1; clone_size: NA; v_call: TRBV19; d_call: NA; cdr3_nt: TGTGCCAGTAGTATAAGAGGGAGGAATGAGCAGTTCTTC; cdr3_aa: CASSIRGRNEQFF
cdr3_length: 13; j_call: TRBJ1-1; clone_size: NA; v_call: TRBV24-1; d_call: NA; cdr3_nt: TGTGCCACCAGTGATTTGCTAACAGATAAAGCTTTCTTT; cdr3_aa: CATSDLLTDKAFF
cdr3_length: 14; j_call: TRBJ1-2; clone_size: once; v_call: TRBV11-2; d_call: NA; cdr3_nt: TGTGCCAGCAGCTATAGGACAGAACACTATGGCTACACCTTC; cdr3_aa: CASSYRTEHYGYTF
cdr3_length: 16; j_call: TRBJ1-2; clone_size: NA; v_call: TRBV27; d_call: TRBD1; cdr3_nt: TGTGCCAGCAGTTTAGTGACAGGGCCAGTTCCGTACGGCTACACCTTC; cdr3_aa: CASSLVTGPVPYGYTF
cdr3_length: 14; j_call: TRBJ2-1; clone_size: NA; v_call: TRBV20-1; d_call: TRBD2; cdr3_nt: TGCAGTGCCAGTCCCGGGACTAGCGGCAATGAGCAGTTCTTC; cdr3_aa: CSASPGTSGNEQFF
cdr3_length: 14; j_call: TRBJ1-1; clone_size: NA; v_call: TRBV5-1; d_call: NA; cdr3_nt: TGCGCCAGCTCCCAAATGCGGGGGGACACTGAAGCTTTCTTT; cdr3_aa: CASSQMRGDTEAFF
cdr3_length: 13; j_call: TRBJ1-1; clone_size: NA; v_call: TRBV18; d_call: TRBD1; cdr3_nt: TGTGCCAGCTCACCTGGACAGGGTCCTGAAGCTTTCTTT; cdr3_aa: CASSPGQGPEAFF
cdr3_length: 15; j_call: TRBJ1-1; clone_size: NA; v_call: TRBV6-2/TRBV6-3; d_call: NA; cdr3_nt: TGTGCCAGCAGTTACAGGGGCGCGGGGACCACTGAAGCTTTCTTT; cdr3_aa: CASSYRGAGTTEAFF
cdr3_length: 19; j_call: TRBJ1-3; clone_size: NA; v_call: TRBV9; d_call: NA; cdr3_nt: TGTGCCAGCAGCGGAAGCTACGTTCGAACAGAATCCTCTGGAAACACCATATATTTT; cdr3_aa: CASSGSYVRTESSGNTIYF
cdr3_length: 14; j_call: TRBJ1-2; clone_size: NA; v_call: TRBV27; d_call: NA; cdr3_nt: TGTGCCAGCGGTATGAGGCTCGGCTTAAATGGCTACACCTTC; cdr3_aa: CASGMRLGLNGYTF
cdr3_length: 14; j_call: TRBJ1-5; clone_size: NA; v_call: TRBV7-2; d_call: NA; cdr3_nt: TGTGCCAGCAGCTTAAGGCGGGGGGAGGGACCCCAGCATTTT; cdr3_aa: CASSLRRGEGPQHF
cdr3_length: 14; j_call: TRBJ1-2; clone_size: NA; v_call: TRBV3-1/TRBV3-2; d_call: NA; cdr3_nt: TGTGCCAGCAGCCAACTGCGGGATTCCTATGGCTACACCTTC; cdr3_aa: CASSQLRDSYGYTF
cdr3_length: 15; j_call: TRBJ1-1; clone_size: NA; v_call: TRBV5-1; d_call: TRBD1; cdr3_nt: TGCGCCAGCAGCTTGTTCGCAGGGGGGAACACTGAAGCTTTCTTT; cdr3_aa: CASSLFAGGNTEAFF
cdr3_length: 13; j_call: TRBJ2-2; clone_size: NA; v_call: TRBV3-1/TRBV3-2; d_call: NA; cdr3_nt: TGTGCCAGCAGCCAAGACGGTCAGATGAGGATGTTTTTT; cdr3_aa: CASSQDGQMRMFF
cdr3_length: 14; j_call: TRBJ1-4; clone_size: NA; v_call: TRBV18; d_call: NA; cdr3_nt: TGTGCCAGCTCACCACCGTCTTCCGGTGAAAAACTGTTTTTT; cdr3_aa: CASSPPSSGEKLFF
cdr3_length: 18; j_call: TRBJ2-3; clone_size: NA; v_call: TRBV27; d_call: TRBD2; cdr3_nt: TGTGCCAGCAGTACCTCCGGGACTAGCGGGAGAAGCACAGATACGCAGTATTTT; cdr3_aa: CASSTSGTSGRSTDTQYF
cdr3_length: 17; j_call: TRBJ1-2; clone_size: NA; v_call: TRBV10-3; d_call: TRBD1; cdr3_nt: TGTGCCATCAGCGCGACGGACAGGGGGCCGAGAAGCTATGGCTACACCTTC; cdr3_aa: CAISATDRGPRSYGYTF
cdr3_length: 16; j_call: TRBJ1-4; clone_size: NA; v_call: TRBV6-6; d_call: TRBD1; cdr3_nt: TGTGCCAGCAGCCGATTCAGGGGGCCAACTAATGAAAAACTGTTTTTT; cdr3_aa: CASSRFRGPTNEKLFF
cdr3_length: 13; j_call: TRBJ1-1; clone_size: few; v_call: TRBV2; d_call: NA; cdr3_nt: TGTGCCAGCAGGGAAGGGGGGCGAGATGAAGCTTTCTTT; cdr3_aa: CASREGGRDEAFF
cdr3_length: 14; j_call: TRBJ2-7; clone_size: NA; v_call: TRBV27; d_call: NA; cdr3_nt: TGTGCCAGCAGTTTACAGGGGGGAAAGGGCGAGCAGTACTTC; cdr3_aa: CASSLQGGKGEQYF
cdr3_length: 14; j_call: TRBJ2-2; clone_size: NA; v_call: TRBV5-1; d_call: TRBD2; cdr3_nt: TGCGCCAGCAGCGACTCTAGCGGGACAGGGGAGCTGTTTTTT; cdr3_aa: CASSDSSGTGELFF
cdr3_length: 11; j_call: TRBJ1-1; clone_size: NA; v_call: TRBV29-1; d_call: NA; cdr3_nt: TGCAGCGTTGTCCCCCTCACTGAAGCTTTCTTT; cdr3_aa: CSVVPLTEAFF
cdr3_length: 14; j_call: TRBJ2-7; clone_size: NA; v_call: TRBV7-9; d_call: TRBD1; cdr3_nt: TGTGCCAGCAGCTTCGTTTCAGGGGGCTACGAGCAGTACTTC; cdr3_aa: CASSFVSGGYEQYF
cdr3_length: 16; j_call: TRBJ1-5; clone_size: few; v_call: TRBV29-1; d_call: NA; cdr3_nt: TGCAGCGTTGAGTGGGCCACGGGGGGCGCGGGGCAGCCCCAGCATTTT; cdr3_aa: CSVEWATGGAGQPQHF
cdr3_length: 21; j_call: TRBJ2-1; clone_size: NA; v_call: TRBV3-1/TRBV3-2; d_call: TRBD2; cdr3_nt: TGTGCCAGCAGCCCTCTTACTAAGACTAGCGGGAAGACAGTTGCGTACAATGAGCAGTTCTTC; cdr3_aa: CASSPLTKTSGKTVAYNEQFF
cdr3_length: 15; j_call: TRBJ2-4; clone_size: NA; v_call: TRBV28; d_call: NA; cdr3_nt: TGTGCCAGCAGTTTAGTCAGGGGCTGGGTCAACATTCAGTACTTC; cdr3_aa: CASSLVRGWVNIQYF
cdr3_length: 14; j_call: TRBJ2-2; clone_size: NA; v_call: TRBV5-1; d_call: TRBD1; cdr3_nt: TGCGCCAGCAGCTTACAGGGGGATGGCGGGGAGCTGTTTTTT; cdr3_aa: CASSLQGDGGELFF
cdr3_length: 16; j_call: TRBJ1-4; clone_size: NA; v_call: TRBV11-3; d_call: TRBD1; cdr3_nt: TGTGCCAGCAGCCTAGGACAGGGCCTACCAAATGAAAAACTGTTTTTT; cdr3_aa: CASSLGQGLPNEKLFF
cdr3_length: 12; j_call: TRBJ2-1; clone_size: NA; v_call: TRBV29-1; d_call: NA; cdr3_nt: TGCAGCGTTGATAATCAGGTACGCGAGCAGTTCTTC; cdr3_aa: CSVDNQVREQFF
cdr3_length: 14; j_call: TRBJ2-2; clone_size: NA; v_call: TRBV5-8; d_call: NA; cdr3_nt: TGTGCCAGCAGCCCAAGACTAGGGTCCGGGGAGCTGTTTTTT; cdr3_aa: CASSPRLGSGELFF
cdr3_length: 14; j_call: TRBJ2-3; clone_size: few; v_call: TRBV29-1; d_call: TRBD2; cdr3_nt: TGCAGCTTGCGACTAGCGGGACTCCCAGATACGCAGTATTTT; cdr3_aa: CSLRLAGLPDTQYF
cdr3_length: 14; j_call: TRBJ1-1; clone_size: NA; v_call: TRBV2; d_call: TRBD1; cdr3_nt: TGTGCCAGCAGTGAACAGGGGGTCTATTATGAAGCTTTCTTT; cdr3_aa: CASSEQGVYYEAFF
cdr3_length: 14; j_call: TRBJ2-4; clone_size: few; v_call: TRBV7-2; d_call: TRBD2; cdr3_nt: TGTGCCAGCAGCTTGACTAGCGGGGAAAACATTCAGTACTTC; cdr3_aa: CASSLTSGENIQYF
cdr3_length: 13; j_call: TRBJ1-5; clone_size: NA; v_call: TRBV30; d_call: NA; cdr3_nt: TGTGCCTGGAACCTGGACACGGATCAGCCCCAGCATTTT; cdr3_aa: CAWNLDTDQPQHF
cdr3_length: 15; j_call: TRBJ1-5; clone_size: NA; v_call: TRBV28; d_call: NA; cdr3_nt: TGTGCCAGCAGTTATCGGGATTTGAGCAATCAGCCCCAGCATTTT; cdr3_aa: CASSYRDLSNQPQHF
cdr3_length: 13; j_call: TRBJ1-2; clone_size: NA; v_call: TRBV6-5; d_call: TRBD1; cdr3_nt: TGTGCCAGCAGTTCGACAGGGGTAGGTGGCTACACCTTC; cdr3_aa: CASSSTGVGGYTF
cdr3_length: 20; j_call: TRBJ2-2; clone_size: NA; v_call: TRBV19; d_call: TRBD2; cdr3_nt: TGTGCCAGTAGTACCGTCGGACTGGGTCTAGCGGGAGTGGGCACCGGGGAGCTGTTTTTT; cdr3_aa: CASSTVGLGLAGVGTGELFF
cdr3_length: 14; j_call: TRBJ2-6; clone_size: NA; v_call: TRBV2; d_call: NA; cdr3_nt: TGTGCCAGCAGTCGGACTCTTGGGGCCAACGTCCTGACTTTC; cdr3_aa: CASSRTLGANVLTF
cdr3_length: 15; j_call: TRBJ1-2; clone_size: NA; v_call: TRBV6-5; d_call: TRBD1; cdr3_nt: TGTGCCAGCCGAAGATCCGGACAGGGGCACTATGGCTACACCTTC; cdr3_aa: CASRRSGQGHYGYTF
cdr3_length: 15; j_call: TRBJ1-6; clone_size: many; v_call: TRBV11-3; d_call: TRBD1; cdr3_nt: TGTGCCAGCAGCTTAAGGACAGGCCTCGGTTCACCCCTCCACTTT; cdr3_aa: CASSLRTGLGSPLHF
cdr3_length: 13; j_call: TRBJ1-1; clone_size: NA; v_call: TRBV2; d_call: NA; cdr3_nt: TGTGCCAGCAGCGAGGATATGAACACTGAAGCTTTCTTT; cdr3_aa: CASSEDMNTEAFF
cdr3_length: 15; j_call: TRBJ2-1; clone_size: few; v_call: TRBV2; d_call: NA; cdr3_nt: TGTGCCAGCAGTCCCCTACTAGGATCGGGCAATGAGCAGTTCTTC; cdr3_aa: CASSPLLGSGNEQFF
cdr3_length: 14; j_call: TRBJ2-5; clone_size: NA; v_call: TRBV7-2; d_call: NA; cdr3_nt: TGTGCCAGCAGCCAGGGCGGCAGGACCGAGACCCAGTACTTC; cdr3_aa: CASSQGGRTETQYF
cdr3_length: 14; j_call: TRBJ2-7; clone_size: NA; v_call: TRBV10-3; d_call: NA; cdr3_nt: TGTGCCATCAGTGTGTCAGGGGCCGCATCCGAGCAGTACTTC; cdr3_aa: CAISVSGAASEQYF
cdr3_length: 13; j_call: TRBJ1-2; clone_size: NA; v_call: TRBV12-3/TRBV12-4; d_call: NA; cdr3_nt: TGTGCCAGCAGTCCGTTACGGGGTAATGGCTACACCTTC; cdr3_aa: CASSPLRGNGYTF
cdr3_length: 14; j_call: TRBJ2-3; clone_size: NA; v_call: TRBV28; d_call: NA; cdr3_nt: TGTGCCAGCAGTTTAAGCGGGCGACGGGATACGCAGTATTTT; cdr3_aa: CASSLSGRRDTQYF
cdr3_length: 14; j_call: TRBJ2-2; clone_size: few; v_call: TRBV6-5; d_call: NA; cdr3_nt: TGTGCCAGCAAGGGGGGGATTTACACCGGGGAGCTGTTTTTT; cdr3_aa: CASKGGIYTGELFF
cdr3_length: 14; j_call: TRBJ2-1; clone_size: NA; v_call: TRBV11-3; d_call: TRBD1; cdr3_nt: TGTGCCAGCAGCCAGACCACAGGGGGCACCCCGCAGTTCTTC; cdr3_aa: CASSQTTGGTPQFF
cdr3_length: 15; j_call: TRBJ2-3; clone_size: NA; v_call: TRBV19; d_call: NA; cdr3_nt: TGTGCCAGTACCCACCGACTTAGCTTCACAGATACGCAGTATTTT; cdr3_aa: CASTHRLSFTDTQYF
cdr3_length: 13; j_call: TRBJ1-2; clone_size: many; v_call: TRBV24-1; d_call: TRBD1; cdr3_nt: TGTGCCACCAGTGACCAGGGGGCATATGGCTACACCTTC; cdr3_aa: CATSDQGAYGYTF
cdr3_length: 12; j_call: TRBJ2-1; clone_size: NA; v_call: TRBV29-1; d_call: NA; cdr3_nt: TGCAGCTCTCGGGACTCCCCAGGGGAGCAGTTCTTC; cdr3_aa: CSSRDSPGEQFF
cdr3_length: 15; j_call: TRBJ2-1; clone_size: NA; v_call: TRBV7-8; d_call: TRBD2; cdr3_nt: TGTGCCAGCAGCTTAGCCGGGACGGGGGGCAATGAGCAGTTCTTC; cdr3_aa: CASSLAGTGGNEQFF